This TCR beta chain is drawn from a study of blood T cell repertoires in COVID-19. Study-wide background: Samples representing acute and convalescent COVID-19 were sourced from the United States, Italy and Spain. PBMCs, B-cell-depleted T cells, or T cells were the source of the cDNA or gDNA that made up the material.

Here immunoSEQ multiplex PCR was the method, and the copy in TCRdb shows in-frame clones only, minus some. This sample has fewer than 90,000 clones, with more than 70% found just once. The CDR3 totals 16 residues. CDR1 and CDR2 (germline): MDHEN, SYDVKM. The V end lost 5 bases, the J end lost 1 base, and 17 bases lay between the germline ends. The source is a human donor in a cohort sampled during active COVID-19. The sample consisted of peripheral blood. This chain connects TRBV28 to TRBJ1-2, with D possibly TRBD1 on 6 matching bases. CDR3 nucleotides: TGTGCCAGCAGTCGAACGACAGGACGGGGTAACTATGGCTACACCTTC. It yields the protein CASSRTTGRGNYGYTF.